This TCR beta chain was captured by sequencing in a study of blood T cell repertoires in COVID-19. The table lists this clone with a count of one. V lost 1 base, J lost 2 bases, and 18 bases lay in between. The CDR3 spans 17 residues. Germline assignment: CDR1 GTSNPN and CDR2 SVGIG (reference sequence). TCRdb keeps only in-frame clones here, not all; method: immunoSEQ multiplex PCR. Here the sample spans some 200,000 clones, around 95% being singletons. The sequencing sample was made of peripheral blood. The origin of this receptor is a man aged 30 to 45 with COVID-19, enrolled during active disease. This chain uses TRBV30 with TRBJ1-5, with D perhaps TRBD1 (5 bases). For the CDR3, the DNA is TGTGCCTGGAGTGAAGGAGCGGAGGGGATTGGCAATCAGCCCCAGCATTTT. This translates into CAWSEGAEGIGNQPQHF.